The next 21 T cell receptor beta chains were all read from a single sample in a study of blood T cell repertoires in COVID-19 (dated by TCRdb to the early 2020s). The method behind the library was the immunoSEQ multiplex PCR assay. Here the immuneACCESS table is served through TCRdb, limited to in-frame sequences with V and J called. Missing clones are a known gap in these copies; in checked studies unresolved V genes cover under half, and the rest lacks a known reason. The sample table contains over 100,000 clones; only one count was recorded for around 86% of them. The ten biggest clones cover about a tenth of the sample. Sequencing was performed on peripheral blood. The receptors here all came from a man older than 75 with acute or convalescent COVID-19.

The chain joins TRBV29-1 to TRBJ1-2; D remains ambiguous. The CDR3 totals 14 residues. V dropped 0 bases and J dropped 8 bases, with 16 bases sitting between them. CDR1 SQVTM and CDR2 ANQGSEA come from the germline V gene. CDR3 region: CSVEDSGGFRGYTF. CDR3 nucleotides: TGCAGCGTTGAAGATTCGGGTGGCTTTCGGGGCTACACCTTC.

The rearrangement joins TRBV19 to TRBJ2-2; no definite D call. CDR3 length: 14 amino acids. Germline-derived CDR1 and CDR2 are LNHDA and SQIVND (reference sequence). V shed 3 bases and J shed 1 base, with 6 bases lying between them. The CDR3 sequence: CASSISRNTGELFF. The CDR3 DNA reads as TGTGCCAGTAGTATCTCCCGGAACACCGGGGAGCTGTTTTTT.

The chain combines TRBV2 with TRBJ2-7; TRBD1 might be the D (5 bases). The CDR3 totals 16 residues. Germline loops: CDR1 SNHLY, CDR2 FYNNEI. Trimming shortened V by 0 bases and J by 5 bases, and 17 bases separated the two germline ends. The chain's CDR3 is CASSEALLAGFNEQYF. The CDR3, as DNA: TGTGCCAGCAGTGAAGCGCTTCTTGCAGGGTTCAACGAGCAGTACTTC.

V usage is TRBV3-1 (or the pseudogene TRBV3-2) and J usage is TRBJ1-3; TRBD1 aligns across 7 bases. CDR3 length: 15 amino acids. Germline V gives CDR1 LGHDT, CDR2 YNNKEL (reference sequence). The trim removed 1 base at V and 2 bases at J, leaving 2 bases unmatched. CDR3 nucleotides: TGTGCCAGCAGCCAAGCGGGACAGCCTGGAAACACCATATATTTT. This translates into CASSQAGQPGNTIYF.

The genes are TRBV3-1 (or the pseudogene TRBV3-2) and TRBJ2-2; D gene ambiguous. CDR3 length: 14 residues. The germline gives CDR1 LGHDT, CDR2 YNNKEL (reference sequence). Trimming pared 0 bases from V and 2 bases from J, leaving 4 bases between. Written as DNA, the CDR3 is TGTGCCAGCAGCCAAGATACTAACACCGGGGAGCTGTTTTTT. Amino acids: CASSQDTNTGELFF.

The chain joins TRBV5-1 to TRBJ2-3; tentatively, D is TRBD1 (6 bases). Germline assignment: CDR1 SGHRS and CDR2 YFSETQ. The CDR3 length is 16 residues. The V end was cut by 0 bases, the J end by 2 bases, with 13 bases between. The CDR3 nucleotides read TGCGCCAGCAGCTTGGCCCGAGACAGGTACACAGATACGCAGTATTTT. This sequence encodes CASSLARDRYTDTQYF.

The chain has TRBV28 and TRBJ2-7; 8 positions match TRBD2. The germline V gene encodes CDR1 MDHEN and CDR2 SYDVKM. This CDR3 has 14 amino acids. Trimming cost V 4 bases and J 2 bases; bases outside gene matches: 4. CDR3 coding DNA: TGTGCCAGCAGTTCAGCGGGAGTGCCCTACGAGCAGTACTTC. It encodes CASSSAGVPYEQYF.

The J gene is TRBJ2-7, the V gene TRBV5-5; 9 nucleotides agree with TRBD1. CDR1 and CDR2 (germline): SGHKS, YYEKEE (reference sequence). Unmatched junction bases numbered 5, after V lost 2 bases and J lost 5 bases. The CDR3 is 14 amino acids. The DNA for the CDR3 is TGTGCCAGCAGCTTTCAACAGGGGGCCAACGAGCAGTACTTC. This encodes CASSFQQGANEQYF. Looking up the rest from reference TRBV5-5 and TRBJ2-7 gives the full variable domain: DAGVTQSPTHLIKTRGQQVTLRCSPISGHKSVSWYQQVLGQGPQFIFQYYEKEERGRGNFPDRFSARQFPNYSSELNVNALLLGDSALYLCASSFQQGANEQYFGPGTRLTVT.

This clone occurred a few times. The chain carries TRBV25-1 and TRBJ2-1; D uncertain. CDR3 length: 15 amino acids. Germline loops: CDR1 MGHDK, CDR2 SYGVNS. V lost 4 bases and J lost 6, with 16 bases in between. The CDR3 DNA follows: TGTGCCAGCAGTGGCTTTTCTAGAAGCTCCAATGAGCAGTTCTTC. Translation gives CASSGFSRSSNEQFF.

This sequence joins TRBV5-1 and TRBJ2-5; 9 bases are shared with TRBD2. The trim removed 7 bases at V and 5 bases at J, leaving 6 bases unmatched. The CDR3 totals 13 residues. Germline assignment: CDR1 SGHRS and CDR2 YFSETQ. DNA of the CDR3: TGCGCCAGCCGGCGGGGGGGCGGGGAGACCCAGTACTTC. Translated: CASRRGGGETQYF.

This clone was observed a single time. V and J are TRBV7-2 and TRBJ1-5; TRBD1 might be the D (5 bases). Looked up from germline, CDR1 is SGHTA and CDR2 is FQGNSA. V lost 5 bases, J lost 2 bases, and 13 bases lay in between. The CDR3 length is 15 residues. The CDR3 loop reads CASSQRGVGNQPQHF. CDR3 nucleotides: TGTGCCAGCAGCCAGCGGGGGGTCGGCAATCAGCCCCAGCATTTT.

V and J are TRBV19 and TRBJ1-1; 11 bases align to TRBD1. The CDR3 consists of 16 residues. Germline CDR1 LNHDA, CDR2 SQIVND (reference sequence). V was pared by 8 bases and J by 4 bases, with 12 bases of the junction left unmatched. CDR3 region: CASWTGGGFVPTEAFF. CDR3 in DNA: TGTGCCAGTTGGACAGGGGGCGGCTTCGTGCCCACTGAAGCTTTCTTT.

In its sample, this clone was seen once. The rearrangement links TRBV11-3 to TRBJ2-7, with a weak D call TRBD2 (5 bases). The CDR3 is 14 amino acids. Germline CDR1 reads SGHNT; CDR2 reads YENEEA. Trimming took 6 bases from V and 2 from J, leaving 14 bases between them. The CDR3 region is CASSYHSGTYEQYF. CDR3 sequence (DNA): TGTGCCAGCAGTTATCATTCCGGGACCTACGAGCAGTACTTC.

This chain joins TRBV3-1 (or the pseudogene TRBV3-2) and TRBJ1-4, with 7 bases lining up with TRBD1. Germline assignment: CDR1 LGHDT and CDR2 YNNKEL (reference sequence). J lost 4 bases, V lost 2 bases, and 4 bases had no gene match. CDR3 length: 15 amino acids. This CDR3 reads CASSQRGLDNEKLFF. CDR3 DNA sequence: TGTGCCAGCAGCCAAAGGGGGCTGGATAATGAAAAACTGTTTTTT.

The genes are TRBV6-2 or TRBV6-3 and TRBJ1-1, with 10 bases that match TRBD1. The CDR3 spans 18 residues. The J segment lost 2 bases and the V segment lost 0 bases, leaving 9 bases of the junction unmatched. The germline V gene has CDR1 MNHEY and CDR2 SVGEGT. CDR3: CASSYSSMDRGFNTEAFF. CDR3 nucleotides: TGTGCCAGCAGTTACTCCTCGATGGACAGGGGGTTCAACACTGAAGCTTTCTTT.

This rearrangement joins TRBV7-3 to TRBJ2-1, with a weak D call TRBD1 (6 bases). The CDR3 length is 14 residues. Between the trimmed V and J ends, which lost 2 bases and 5 bases, there was a span of 10 bases. Germline CDR1 and CDR2: SGHTA and FQGTGA. The CDR3 loop is CASSLGGRNNEQFF. CDR3 DNA sequence: TGTGCCAGCAGCTTAGGGGGCAGAAACAATGAGCAGTTCTTC.

The rearrangement links TRBV15 to TRBJ2-7; perhaps TRBD2 as D (8 bases). This CDR3 comprises 18 residues. V lost 1 base to trimming and J lost 3 bases, with 22 bases between them. CDR1 and CDR2 from the germline V gene are LNHNV and YYDKDF (reference sequence). As DNA, the CDR3 is TGTGCCACCAGCAGAGCCCAGGGGGGAGCGGGGGTAGTCTACGAGCAGTACTTC. Translation gives CATSRAQGGAGVVYEQYF.

This chain links TRBV7-8 with TRBJ1-2, with 10 bases lining up with TRBD1. The CDR3 sequence is 14 residues long. V lost 6 bases to trimming and J lost 6 bases; unmatched junction nucleotides: 7. Germline CDR1 and CDR2: SGHVS and FQNEAQ. The CDR3 sequence: CASRPDRGLDGYTF. As DNA, the CDR3 is TGTGCCAGCAGACCCGACAGGGGGCTGGATGGCTACACCTTC.

The chain is built from TRBV6-5 and TRBJ1-3; a weak D match, TRBD1 (5 bases). V lost 6 bases to trimming and J lost 0 bases, with 9 bases between them. Germline V gene lookup returns CDR1 MNHEY and CDR2 SVGAGI. This CDR3 contains 14 residues. CDR3 loop: CASSRQSSGNTIYF. CDR3 nucleotide sequence: TGTGCCAGCAGCCGACAGTCCTCTGGAAACACCATATATTTT.

This clone was detected once. V is TRBV19 and J is TRBJ2-5; 8 nucleotides agree with TRBD2. V lost 5 bases and J lost 5; bases outside the gene matches: 13. The CDR3 sequence is 16 residues long. Germline assignment: CDR1 LNHDA and CDR2 SQIVND (reference sequence). CDR3 nucleotides: TGTGCCAGTAGTTCACCCGGACTAGCTGCGGGCGAGACCCAGTACTTC. This sequence encodes CASSSPGLAAGETQYF.

The chain has TRBV6-4 and TRBJ2-7; TRBD1 agrees at 7 bases. CDR1 is MRHNA, CDR2 SNTAGT, per germline. The CDR3 sequence is 17 residues long. The trim removed 0 bases at V and 4 bases at J, leaving 12 bases unmatched. Written as DNA, the CDR3 is TGTGCCAGCAGTGACTCGGGGGCACGCAGGGGGAAATACGAGCAGTACTTC. Protein product: CASSDSGARRGKYEQYF.